Reported below is one T cell receptor (beta chain). The table lists this clonotype with a few counts. No antigen is known for it. The sample holds no much larger clone one base away, and base qualities are not on file. This specimen belongs to a study of T cells after yellow fever vaccination (dated by TCRdb to 2018 to 2020). For the study in its entirety: Libraries from fractions with low cell numbers were prepared with the SMART-Seq v4 Ultra Low Input RNA kit. To follow T-cell clones before and after both primary and booster YFV17D yellow fever vaccination, bulk TCR alpha and beta repertoires underwent longitudinal sequencing. Two healthy male donors, one aged 18 to 30 and one aged 30 to 40 years, made up the cohort. Blood was collected at multiple timepoints before and after primary and secondary immunization, and bulk PBMC replicates and cell subsets were isolated.

The germline V and J ends show losses of 5 bases and 6 bases respectively, and no gene match explains 15 bases of the junction. From its cysteine to its phenylalanine, the CDR3 spans 16 amino acids. Kept here is only the CDR3 DNA, which spans 48 bases and is read in frame from base 1. The CDR1 and CDR2 encoded by the germline V gene (reference sequence) are DFQATT and SNEGSKA. Explained via the paper, the treatment or condition label denotes: live attenuated yellow fever vaccine strain. At each blood-draw timepoint, two biological replicates of bulk PBMCs were obtained. A standard Ficoll-Paque protocol was used to isolate PBMCs from peripheral blood. RNA was extracted with TriZol from bulk PBMCs, CD4 and CD8 fractions, and dextramer-positive and dextramer-negative fractions. Beyond this particular receptor, the publication reports: Computational filtering was required because FACS-sorted repertoires could contain abundant contaminating clonotypes from the bulk population. A small share of clonotypes occurred in both CD4 and CD8 compartments, likely arising from convergent recombination. Compared with the primary T-cell response, the secondary T-cell response was weaker but faster, peaking on day 5 rather than day 15. Only a couple of donors were included in the study, so the extent to which the findings can be generalized is limited. After the booster, most of the clones that had expanded following primary vaccination were detected again (roughly 97% of CD4 and roughly 90% of CD8), which suggests that memory was broadly maintained.

TCR cDNA was synthesized by 5'RACE template switching, which introduced a universal primer site and unique molecular identifiers. Priming of cDNA synthesis was performed from both the TCR alpha and TCR beta constant segments. Two PCR steps were used to amplify libraries, with sample barcodes and sequencing adapters being added in the second step. Sequencing of libraries was performed on Illumina HiSeq 2500 (2x100 bp) or NovaSeq (2x150 bp). Per the authors' processing: MIGEC handled demultiplexing of reads and collapsing into UMI consensus sequences, while MiXCR performed V(D)J alignment. Vaccine-responding clonotypes were identified with edgeR using replicate PBMC samples, with FDR below 0.01 and a log2 fold change above 5 up to day 15 being required. Bulk clonotypes were assigned CD4 or CD8 identity according to which sequenced CD4 or CD8 repertoire held them at higher abundance. TCRdb took the public reads, trimmed them with fastp at Q25, ran MiXCR for clone calling and kept in-frame beta chains. Every CDR3 protein is listed once, alongside the most common genes and DNA of its rows. None of the V and J calls come from the authors' own analysis; TCRdb made them. In this sample the table shows 550,000 or so distinct CDR3 sequences, 19% of which occur a single time. Jointly, the top ten make up roughly 13% of the sample.

The sequence joins TRBV20-1 to TRBJ2-3; 9 bases in the middle match TRBD2. The source material was PBMCs, sampled 15 days after the yellow fever booster vaccination. The sequence came from a young man who received the YFV17D yellow fever vaccine. CDR3 protein: CSAPGALAGMGDTQYF. In nucleotides, the sequence is TGCAGTGCTCCTGGTGCACTAGCGGGTATGGGGGATACGCAGTATTTT.